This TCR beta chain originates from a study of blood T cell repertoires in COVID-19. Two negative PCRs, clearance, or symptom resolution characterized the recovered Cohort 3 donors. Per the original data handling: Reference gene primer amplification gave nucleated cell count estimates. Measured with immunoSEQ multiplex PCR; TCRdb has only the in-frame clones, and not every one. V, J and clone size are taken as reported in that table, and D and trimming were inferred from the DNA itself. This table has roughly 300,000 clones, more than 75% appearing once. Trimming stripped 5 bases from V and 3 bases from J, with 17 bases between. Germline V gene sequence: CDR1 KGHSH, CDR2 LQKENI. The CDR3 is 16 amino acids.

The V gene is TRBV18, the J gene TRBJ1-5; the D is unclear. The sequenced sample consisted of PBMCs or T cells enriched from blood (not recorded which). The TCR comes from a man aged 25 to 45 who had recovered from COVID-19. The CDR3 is CASSIGLPDHNQPQHF. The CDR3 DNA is TGTGCCAGCTCAATAGGACTGCCCGATCACAATCAGCCCCAGCATTTT. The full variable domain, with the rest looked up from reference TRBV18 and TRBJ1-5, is NAGVMQNPRHLVRRRGQEARLRCSPMKGHSHVYWYRQLPEEGLKFMVYLQKENIIDESGMPKERFSAEFPKEGPSILRIQQVVRGDSAAYFCASSIGLPDHNQPQHFGDGTRLSIL.